Listed below are T cell receptor beta chains from one sample, sequenced in a study of vaccination effects on CD4 cells after COVID-19. The repertoire was sequenced with immunoSEQ multiplex PCR; TCRdb's copy has only in-frame clones and lacks some. The sample shows tens of thousands of clones, 72% of them seen only once. Their recognized antigens are unknown. Source: CD4+ T cells from PBMCs cultured without peptide, taken before COVID-19 vaccination. These receptors were taken from a human donor who had a prior SARS-CoV-2 infection. Both conserved end residues are part of each CDR3. D genes are given only for firm matches. Expanded clones get a size class; other rows say once, few or many, or leave the size out.

J gene | clone size | D gene | V gene | CDR3 DNA | CDR3 protein
TRBJ2-3 | . | TRBD2 | TRBV5-1 | TGCGCCAGCCGCCAAAGGGCGGGGGTTGGAGATACGCAGTATTTT | CASRQRAGVGDTQYF
TRBJ2-7 | . | TRBD2 | TRBV10-3 | TGTGCCATCAGCCGGGGGGAGGGATTCGACGAGCAGTACTTC | CAISRGEGFDEQYF
TRBJ1-6 | . | . | TRBV7-8 | TGTGCCAGCAGCTTAGCGGAGGGTTACTCACCCCTCCACTTT | CASSLAEGYSPLHF
TRBJ2-3 | . | TRBD2 | TRBV30 | TGTGCCTGGAGTCCCTCAAGCGGGAGAGTTCGGGCAGATACGCAGTATTTT | CAWSPSSGRVRADTQYF
TRBJ2-1 | . | TRBD2 | TRBV4-1 | TGCGCCAGCAGCCAGCTAGCGGGGGTTTCCTACAATGAGCAGTTCTTC | CASSQLAGVSYNEQFF
TRBJ2-7 | . | TRBD2 | TRBV19 | TGTGCCAGTAGTGAAGCGGGACTAGCGGGATGGGAGCAGTACTTC | CASSEAGLAGWEQYF
TRBJ2-7 | . | . | TRBV13 | TGTGCCAGCAGCTTAGCACGGGACGACCGATACGAGCAGTACTTC | CASSLARDDRYEQYF
TRBJ1-1 | . | TRBD1 | TRBV5-1 | TGCGCCAGCAGCTTGACAGGGGGCAAATGGGACACTGAAGCTTTCTTT | CASSLTGGKWDTEAFF
TRBJ2-3 | many | TRBD2 | TRBV19 | TGTGCCAGTAGTTACCCTAGCGGGAGCTCAGATACGCAGTATTTT | CASSYPSGSSDTQYF
TRBJ1-2 | . | . | TRBV4-1 | TGCGCCAGCAGCCAAGCAGGGATGAATAACTATGGCTACACCTTC | CASSQAGMNNYGYTF
TRBJ2-7 | . | TRBD1 | TRBV2 | TGTGCCAGCTCGGACAGGCGAAGCTCCTACGAGCAGTACTTC | CASSDRRSSYEQYF
TRBJ1-2 | . | . | TRBV27 | TGTGCCAGCAGTTTTGCAAATAACTATGGCTACACCTTC | CASSFANNYGYTF
TRBJ1-1 | . | TRBD1 | TRBV12-3/TRBV12-4 | TGTGCCAGCAGTTCCGGACAGGGAGCTTTCTTT | CASSSGQGAFF
TRBJ2-2 | . | . | TRBV11-3 | TGTGCCAGCAGCTCGCAGGTGGCCCCCGGGGAGCTGTTTTTT | CASSSQVAPGELFF
TRBJ1-5 | . | . | TRBV28 | TGTGCCAGCAGTCGCTCGGGACAGCCCCAGCATTTT | CASSRSGQPQHF
TRBJ1-2 | . | TRBD1 | TRBV30 | TGTGCCTGGAGTCCAGGGGGGGACTATGGCTACACCTTC | CAWSPGGDYGYTF
TRBJ2-7 | . | . | TRBV10-3 | TGTGCCATCAAGGGGGAGACTAACGGCAAGCAGTACTTC | CAIKGETNGKQYF
TRBJ2-3 | . | . | TRBV6-6 | TGTGCCAGCAGTTACTTAGGTCCTAACACAGATACGCAGTATTTT | CASSYLGPNTDTQYF
TRBJ1-1 | few | TRBD1 | TRBV5-1 | TGCGCCAGCAGCTGGGACAGGCCAAACACTGAAGCTTTCTTT | CASSWDRPNTEAFF
TRBJ2-2 | . | TRBD2 | TRBV5-6 | TGTGCCAGCAGCCGACGGCCAGGGACTAGCGGGCCCGGGGAGCTGTTTTTT | CASSRRPGTSGPGELFF
TRBJ2-3 | . | . | TRBV5-1 | TGCGCCAGCACTCCTTCCCGGGGAAGGACCACAGATACGCAGTATTTT | CASTPSRGRTTDTQYF
TRBJ2-3 | once | TRBD2 | TRBV7-2 | TGTGCCAGCAGCTTAGTAGCGGGGCGCGGCTCAGATACGCAGTATTTT | CASSLVAGRGSDTQYF
TRBJ2-3 | . | TRBD2 | TRBV27 | TGTGCCAGCTGCAAAGCCACCGGGACTAGGGATACAGATACGCAGTATTTT | CASCKATGTRDTDTQYF
TRBJ2-1 | . | . | TRBV28 | TGTGCCAGCACCCTCGCTGGGGGGAGCTCCTACAATGAGCAGTTCTTC | CASTLAGGSSYNEQFF
TRBJ1-1 | once | . | TRBV2 | TGTGCCGACGCTAGCGAAGTGAACACTGAAGCTTTCTTT | CADASEVNTEAFF
TRBJ2-2 | few | TRBD2 | TRBV9 | TGTGCCAGCAGCGTAGCGGCTAGCGGGGGCAGCGGGGAGCTGTTTTTT | CASSVAASGGSGELFF
TRBJ2-3 | . | . | TRBV6-5 | TGTGCCAGCAGTTACGTGGGTGCTACTAGCACAGATACGCAGTATTTT | CASSYVGATSTDTQYF
TRBJ2-5 | . | . | TRBV24-1 | TGTGCCACCAGTGAGGGGGACCCTGCGGAGACCCAGTACTTC | CATSEGDPAETQYF
TRBJ1-5 | . | . | TRBV5-6 | TGTGCCAGCAGCTTTGGTCGTAATCAGCCCCAGCATTTT | CASSFGRNQPQHF
TRBJ2-5 | . | . | TRBV5-1 | TGCGCCAGCAGCTTGGATGGGGTAGAAGAGACCCAGTACTTC | CASSLDGVEETQYF
TRBJ2-7 | few | . | TRBV7-8 | TGTGCCAGCAGCTTATCTTCGGGGTACTACGAGCAGTACTTC | CASSLSSGYYEQYF
TRBJ1-5 | . | . | TRBV6-2/TRBV6-3 | TGTGCCAGCAGTGGGCAAAACAGGGAGGGCCAGCCCCAGCATTTT | CASSGQNREGQPQHF
TRBJ2-5 | . | . | TRBV5-6 | TGTGCCAGCGAACGTCCCGATTGGGGCCGCCAGTACTTC | CASERPDWGRQYF
TRBJ2-1 | . | . | TRBV9 | TGTGCCAGCAGCGCCGTCCCGGGACATCTCGGTGAGCAGTTCTTC | CASSAVPGHLGEQFF
TRBJ2-7 | few | TRBD2 | TRBV6-5 | TGTGCCAGCAGTTACCAGGGGACTAGCGGACCTTACGAGCAGTACTTC | CASSYQGTSGPYEQYF
TRBJ1-5 | few | . | TRBV6-6 | TGTGCCAGCAGTTACTCGATCTGGAATAGCAATCAGCCCCAGCATTTT | CASSYSIWNSNQPQHF
TRBJ1-1 | . | . | TRBV12-3/TRBV12-4 | TGTGCCAGCAGCCAAGGGATAACTAAAGCTTTCTTT | CASSQGITKAFF
TRBJ2-7 | medium-sized | . | TRBV4-1 | TGCGCCAGCAGCCGGACCCGGGCCCAACCCAACGAGCAGTACTTC | CASSRTRAQPNEQYF
TRBJ2-3 | . | . | TRBV7-3 | TGTGCCAGCAGCCCAACCGTCGGGGCAGATACGCAGTATTTT | CASSPTVGADTQYF
TRBJ1-4 | . | . | TRBV5-5 | TGTGCCAGCAGCTTGGAACCGGGGGCAACTAATGAAAAACTGTTTTTT | CASSLEPGATNEKLFF
TRBJ2-5 | . | . | TRBV3-1/TRBV3-2 | TGTGCCAGCAGCCCTAAACCTCGGCCGTACCAAGAGACCCAGTACTTC | CASSPKPRPYQETQYF
TRBJ1-5 | . | . | TRBV5-1 | TGCGCCAGCAGCTTGGGAGGCTTCAATCAGCCCCAGCATTTT | CASSLGGFNQPQHF
TRBJ2-1 | . | TRBD2 | TRBV4-1 | TGCGCCAGCAGCCAAGGACCGGCCCGGGGGGGCTACAATGAGCAGTTCTTC | CASSQGPARGGYNEQFF
TRBJ1-5 | . | . | TRBV7-8 | TGTGCCAGCAGCTCGTGGGGTCGAGGCAGACGTAGCAATCAGCCCCAGCATTTT | CASSSWGRGRRSNQPQHF
TRBJ2-6 | . | . | TRBV19 | TGTGCCAGCAACAGGGTTGCCGGGGCCAACGTCCTGACTTTC | CASNRVAGANVLTF
TRBJ2-1 | . | . | TRBV19 | TGTGCCAGTAGCGTGACTAAAACCTACAATGAGCAGTTCTTC | CASSVTKTYNEQFF
TRBJ1-6 | . | TRBD1 | TRBV2 | TGTGCCAGCAGTGAAATGACAGGGGGAAACTATAATTCACCCCTCCACTTT | CASSEMTGGNYNSPLHF
TRBJ2-6 | . | . | TRBV25-1 | TGTGCCAGCGACACAGGAGTTGGGGCCAACGTCCTGACTTTC | CASDTGVGANVLTF
TRBJ1-2 | . | . | TRBV25-1 | TGTGCCAGCAGTCGTCAGGGGAGCTATGGCTACACCTTC | CASSRQGSYGYTF
TRBJ1-5 | once | . | TRBV19 | TGTGCCAGTAGTAAAGGGCCAAATAATCAGCCCCAGCATTTT | CASSKGPNNQPQHF
TRBJ1-4 | few | TRBD1 | TRBV11-2 | TGTGCCAGCAGCCCGCCGGGGACAGGGCCCAATGAAAAACTGTTTTTT | CASSPPGTGPNEKLFF
TRBJ2-5 | many | TRBD2 | TRBV5-1 | TGCGCCAGCAGCCTGTCTAGCGGGACTCAAGAGACCCAGTACTTC | CASSLSSGTQETQYF
TRBJ2-5 | . | TRBD2 | TRBV11-2 | TGTGCCAGCACCTTAGCGGGAATCGAGACCCAGTACTTC | CASTLAGIETQYF
TRBJ2-3 | . | . | TRBV4-2 | TGTGCCAGCAGCCAAGGAGTCGGGACCAGCGGATTCACGCAGTATTTT | CASSQGVGTSGFTQYF
TRBJ2-1 | . | . | TRBV7-8 | TGTGCCAGCAGCCCGGCGGGTTACTCCTACAATGAGCAGTTCTTC | CASSPAGYSYNEQFF